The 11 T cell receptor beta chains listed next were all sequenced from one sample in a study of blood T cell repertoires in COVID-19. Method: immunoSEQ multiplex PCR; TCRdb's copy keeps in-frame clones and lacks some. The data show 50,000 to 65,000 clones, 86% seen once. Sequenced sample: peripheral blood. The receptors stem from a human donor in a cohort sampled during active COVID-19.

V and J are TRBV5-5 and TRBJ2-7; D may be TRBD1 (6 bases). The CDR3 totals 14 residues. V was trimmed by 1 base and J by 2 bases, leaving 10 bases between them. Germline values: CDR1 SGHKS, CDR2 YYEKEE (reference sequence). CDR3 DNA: TGTGCCAGCAGCTTGCAGGGGCCCCCCTACGAGCAGTACTTC. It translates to CASSLQGPPYEQYF.

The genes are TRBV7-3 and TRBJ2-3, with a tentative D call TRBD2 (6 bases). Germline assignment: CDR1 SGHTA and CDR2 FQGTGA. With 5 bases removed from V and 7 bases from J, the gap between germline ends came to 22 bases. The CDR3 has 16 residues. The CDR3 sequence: CASSIGLAAMRNTQYF. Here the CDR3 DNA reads TGTGCCAGCAGCATAGGTTTAGCGGCTATGAGAAATACGCAGTATTTT.

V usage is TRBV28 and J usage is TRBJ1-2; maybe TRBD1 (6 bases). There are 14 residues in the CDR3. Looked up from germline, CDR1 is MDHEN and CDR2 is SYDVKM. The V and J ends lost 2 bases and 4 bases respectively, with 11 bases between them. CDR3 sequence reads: CASSLARTAYGYTF. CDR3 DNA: TGTGCCAGCAGTTTAGCCCGGACAGCCTATGGCTACACCTTC.

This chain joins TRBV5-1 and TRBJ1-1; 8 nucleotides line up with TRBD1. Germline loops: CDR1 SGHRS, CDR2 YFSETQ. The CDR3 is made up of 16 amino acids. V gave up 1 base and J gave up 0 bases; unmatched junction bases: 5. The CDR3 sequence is CASSLMTGVMNTEAFF. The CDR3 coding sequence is TGCGCCAGCAGCTTGATGACAGGGGTAATGAACACTGAAGCTTTCTTT.

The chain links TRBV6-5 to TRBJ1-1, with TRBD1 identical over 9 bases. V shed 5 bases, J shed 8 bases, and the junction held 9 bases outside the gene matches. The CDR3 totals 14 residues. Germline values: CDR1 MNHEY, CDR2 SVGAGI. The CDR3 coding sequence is TGTGCCAGCAGTCCCCGGGACAGGGCATCCGAAGCTTTCTTT. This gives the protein CASSPRDRASEAFF.

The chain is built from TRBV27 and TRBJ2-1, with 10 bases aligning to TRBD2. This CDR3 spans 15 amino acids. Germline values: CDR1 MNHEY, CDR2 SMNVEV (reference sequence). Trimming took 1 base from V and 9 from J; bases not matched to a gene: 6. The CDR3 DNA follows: TGTGCCAGCAGTTTATTTCTAGCGGGAGTTTTTGAGCAGTTCTTC. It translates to CASSLFLAGVFEQFF.

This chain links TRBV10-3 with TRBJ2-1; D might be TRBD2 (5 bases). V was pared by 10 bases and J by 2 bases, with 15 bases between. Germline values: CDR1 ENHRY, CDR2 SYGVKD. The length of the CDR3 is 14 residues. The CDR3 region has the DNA TGTGCCACTGCGGACTTTTTTACCTACAATGAGCAGTTCTTC. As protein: CATADFFTYNEQFF.

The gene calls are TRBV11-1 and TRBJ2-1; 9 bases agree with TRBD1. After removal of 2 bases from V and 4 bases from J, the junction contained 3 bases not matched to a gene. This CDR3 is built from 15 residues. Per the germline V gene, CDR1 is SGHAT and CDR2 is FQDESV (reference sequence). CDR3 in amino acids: CASSLLGQGYNEQFF. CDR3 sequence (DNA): TGTGCCAGCAGCTTATTAGGACAGGGGTACAATGAGCAGTTCTTC.

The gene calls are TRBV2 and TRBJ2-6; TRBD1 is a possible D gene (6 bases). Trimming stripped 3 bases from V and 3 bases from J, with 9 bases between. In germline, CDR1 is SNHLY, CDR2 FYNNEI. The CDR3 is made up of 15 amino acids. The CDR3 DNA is TGTGCCAGCAGTGAGGACAGTCATGGGGCCAACGTCCTGACTTTC. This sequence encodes CASSEDSHGANVLTF. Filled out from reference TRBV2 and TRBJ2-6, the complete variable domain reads EPEVTQTPSHQVTQMGQEVILRCVPISNHLYFYWYRQILGQKVEFLVSFYNNEISEKSEIFDDQFSVERPDGSNFTLKIRSTKLEDSAMYFCASSEDSHGANVLTFGAGSRLTVL.

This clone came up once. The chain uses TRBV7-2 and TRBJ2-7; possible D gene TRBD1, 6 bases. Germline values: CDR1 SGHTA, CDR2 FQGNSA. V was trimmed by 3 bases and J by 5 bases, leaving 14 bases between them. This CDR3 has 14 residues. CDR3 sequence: CASSFIQGWHEQYF. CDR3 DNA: TGTGCCAGCAGCTTTATCCAGGGGTGGCACGAGCAGTACTTC. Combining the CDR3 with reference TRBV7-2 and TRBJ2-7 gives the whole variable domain GAGVSQSPSNKVTEKGKDVELRCDPISGHTALYWYRQSLGQGLEFLIYFQGNSAPDKSGLPSDRFSAERTGGSVSTLTIQRTQQEDSAVYLCASSFIQGWHEQYFGPGTRLTVT.

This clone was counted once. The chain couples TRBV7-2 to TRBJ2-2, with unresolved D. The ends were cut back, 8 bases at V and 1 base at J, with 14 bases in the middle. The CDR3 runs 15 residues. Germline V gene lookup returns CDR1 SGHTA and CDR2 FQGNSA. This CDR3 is CASPVETQNTGELFF. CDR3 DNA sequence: TGTGCCAGCCCAGTTGAGACACAGAACACCGGGGAGCTGTTTTTT.